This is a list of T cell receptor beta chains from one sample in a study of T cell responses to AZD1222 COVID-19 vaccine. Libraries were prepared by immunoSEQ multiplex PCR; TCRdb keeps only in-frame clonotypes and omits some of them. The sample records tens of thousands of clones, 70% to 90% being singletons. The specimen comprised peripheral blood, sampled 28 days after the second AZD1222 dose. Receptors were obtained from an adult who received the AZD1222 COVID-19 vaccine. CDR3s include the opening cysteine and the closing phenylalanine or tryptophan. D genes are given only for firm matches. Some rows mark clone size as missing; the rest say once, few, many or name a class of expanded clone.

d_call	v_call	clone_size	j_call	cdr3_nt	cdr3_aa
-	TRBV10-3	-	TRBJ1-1	TGTGCCATCAGTGTCGGTCAGGGTGGGACTGAAGCTTTCTTT	CAISVGQGGTEAFF
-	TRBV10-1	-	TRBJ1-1	TGCGCCAGCAGTGGGCCCCTTGACGGATTTGCTGGGACTGAAGCTTTCTTT	CASSGPLDGFAGTEAFF
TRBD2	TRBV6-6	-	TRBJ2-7	TGTGCCAGCAGCCCTTTGGATTTAGCGGGCGTAGAGCAGTACTTC	CASSPLDLAGVEQYF
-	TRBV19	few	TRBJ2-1	TGTGCCAGTAGTATAGTCGGTGAGCAGTTCTTC	CASSIVGEQFF
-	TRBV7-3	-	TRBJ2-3	TGTGCCAGCAGTAAAGACGGGTTTAGCACAGATACGCAGTATTTT	CASSKDGFSTDTQYF
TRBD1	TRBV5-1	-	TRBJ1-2	TGCGCCAGCAGCCCAGACAGGGCCGGCGGCGGCTACACCTTC	CASSPDRAGGGYTF
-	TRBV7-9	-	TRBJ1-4	TGTGCCAGCAGCGCGGACCGGGATGAGAGGGAAAAACTGTTTTTT	CASSADRDEREKLFF
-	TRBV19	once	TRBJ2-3	TGTGCCAGTAGTATAGCGGGGATAGGGGATACGCAGTATTTT	CASSIAGIGDTQYF
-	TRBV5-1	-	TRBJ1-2	TGCGCCAGCAGCTTGGGAGGGTCCTATGGCTACACCTTC	CASSLGGSYGYTF
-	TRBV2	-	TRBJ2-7	TGTGCCAGCAGAGGGCCTTCCTACGAGCAGTACTTC	CASRGPSYEQYF
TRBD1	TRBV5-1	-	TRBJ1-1	TGCGCCAGCAGCTTAGCAGGGGGCGAAGCTTTCTTT	CASSLAGGEAFF
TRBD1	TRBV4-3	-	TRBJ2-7	TGCGCCAGCAGCCTCGAAGGGACAGGGGCGTACGAGCAGTACTTC	CASSLEGTGAYEQYF
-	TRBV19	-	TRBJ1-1	TGTGCCAGTAGTATAGCGGACAACCGGGCTTTCTTT	CASSIADNRAFF
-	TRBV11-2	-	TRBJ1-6	TGTGCCAGCAGCTTAGATCACGCAGGCACCTCCTATAATTCACCCCTCCACTTT	CASSLDHAGTSYNSPLHF
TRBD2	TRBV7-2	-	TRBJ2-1	TGTGCCAGCAGCCTACTAGCGGGGGGAAATTACAATGAGCAGTTCTTC	CASSLLAGGNYNEQFF
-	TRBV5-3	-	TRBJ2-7	TGTGCCAGAAGCTTGTTCAGAACGTACGAGCAGTACTTC	CARSLFRTYEQYF
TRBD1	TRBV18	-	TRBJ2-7	TGTGCCAGCTCACCAGGGACAGGGCTTACCTACGAGCAGTACTTC	CASSPGTGLTYEQYF
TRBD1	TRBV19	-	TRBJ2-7	TGTGCCAGTAGTATCCAGGGACAGGGGTACGACGAGCAGTACTTC	CASSIQGQGYDEQYF
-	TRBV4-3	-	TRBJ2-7	TGCGCCAGCAGAGCGGAGGGGGCCTACGAGCAGTACTTC	CASRAEGAYEQYF
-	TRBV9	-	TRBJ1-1	TGTGCCAGCAGCGTAGTGACAGGCGGGGAAGCTTTCTTT	CASSVVTGGEAFF
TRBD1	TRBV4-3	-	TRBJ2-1	TGCGCCAGCAGCCAAACGGGGCGTGGACAGGTTTTTTACAATGAGCAGTTCTTC	CASSQTGRGQVFYNEQFF
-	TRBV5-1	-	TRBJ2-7	TGCGCCAGCAGCTTGAGTTTTCTGAACGAGCAGTACTTC	CASSLSFLNEQYF
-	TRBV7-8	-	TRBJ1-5	TGTGCCAGCAGCGATTACCTCAGGGTGAGGGGATATAGCAATCAGCCCCAGCATTTT	CASSDYLRVRGYSNQPQHF
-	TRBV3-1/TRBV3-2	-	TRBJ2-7	TGTGCCAGCAGCCCTGGGACGGATACCTACGAGCAGTACTTC	CASSPGTDTYEQYF
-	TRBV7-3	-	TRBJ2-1	TGTGCCAGCAGCGCCGGGGGTAATGAGCAGTTCTTC	CASSAGGNEQFF
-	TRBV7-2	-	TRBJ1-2	TGTGCCAGCAGCCCCTTGGGCCAGCCGGGCACCTTC	CASSPLGQPGTF
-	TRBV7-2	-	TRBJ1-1	TGTGCCAGCAGCTTGGGGATCGCGAACACTGAAGCTTTCTTT	CASSLGIANTEAFF
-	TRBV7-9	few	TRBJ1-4	TGTGCCAGCAGCTTAGGGACCTTTAATGAAAAACTGTTTTTT	CASSLGTFNEKLFF
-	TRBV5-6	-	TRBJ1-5	TGTGCCAGCAGCTCCTGGGGGGGGCAGCCCCAGCATTTT	CASSSWGGQPQHF